This passage covers 32 T cell receptor beta chains from one sample sequenced in a study of T cells after yellow fever vaccination. TCRdb reprocessed the 5' RACE reads via MiXCR and lists one record per CDR3 protein. This table holds approximately 150,000 distinct CDR3 sequences, approximately 6.2% found once. Sample: CD4+ T cells sorted from PBMCs, taken on the day of the first yellow fever vaccination. The receptors shown here come from a man aged 18 to 35 who received the YFV17D yellow fever vaccine.

The CDR3 sequence is CASRLTSGATDTQYF. The CDR3 DNA reads as TGTGCCAGCAGGCTAACTAGCGGAGCGACAGATACGCAGTATTTT. The V gene is TRBV2, the J gene TRBJ2-3, with 8 nucleotides matching TRBD2. The germline V gene has CDR1 SNHLY and CDR2 FYNNEI. V shed 6 bases, J shed 3 bases, and the junction held 8 bases outside the gene matches. The CDR3 totals 15 residues.

This clonotype was observed a handful of times. The rearrangement joins TRBV6-2 or TRBV6-3 to TRBJ2-5, with TRBD2 matching over 11 bases. This CDR3 comprises 17 residues. V dropped 5 bases and J dropped 5; count of bases not matched to a gene: 13. The germline gives CDR1 MNHEY, CDR2 SVGEGT. CDR3 in DNA: TGTGCCAGCAGTCGCGCCTTGGGACTAGCGGTGATGGAGACCCAGTACTTC. It yields the protein CASSRALGLAVMETQYF.

This clonotype showed up many times. This chain uses TRBV20-1 with TRBJ1-2, with D tentatively TRBD1 (6 bases). CDR1 is DFQATT and CDR2 is SNEGSKA in the germline V gene (reference sequence). The V end lost 1 base, the J end lost 8 bases, and 11 bases lay between the germline ends. The CDR3 extends over 12 amino acids. CDR3 sequence: CSARGNREGYTF. The CDR3 bases are TGCAGTGCTAGAGGGAACAGGGAAGGCTACACCTTC.

This clonotype was detected ten times or more. CDR3 nucleotide sequence: TGTGCCAGCAGTCTCACCACCCGGGACATAATCACAGATACGCAGTATTTT. Protein: CASSLTTRDIITDTQYF. The V call is TRBV5-5, the J call TRBJ2-3; a weak D match, TRBD1 (6 bases). Trimming took 5 bases from V and 2 from J, leaving 21 bases between them. Germline CDR1 SGHKS, CDR2 YYEKEE (reference sequence). There are 17 residues in the CDR3.

This clonotype was counted between two and nine times. J is TRBJ2-1 and V is TRBV24-1; 7 positions agree with TRBD1. V lost 4 bases, J lost 12 bases, and 5 bases stayed unmatched. CDR3 size: 12 residues. Germline CDR1 is KGHDR and CDR2 is SFDVKD. CDR3 nucleotides: TGTGCCACCAGTGACTCATACAGGGGGCAGTTCTTC. It codes for CATSDSYRGQFF.

The sample holds many counts of this clonotype. The genes are TRBV20-1 and TRBJ1-1, with 7 bases matching TRBD1. V dropped 8 bases and J dropped 5; count of bases not matched to a gene: 5. CDR1 is DFQATT and CDR2 is SNEGSKA in the germline V gene (reference sequence). The CDR3 sequence is 11 residues long. This chain's CDR3 is CSTRGRTEAFF. Written as DNA, the CDR3 is TGCAGTACCAGGGGGAGGACTGAAGCTTTCTTT.

This clonotype was counted at least ten times. This chain uses TRBV5-1 with TRBJ2-3, with no clear D. CDR1 is SGHRS, CDR2 YFSETQ, per germline. This CDR3 spans 15 amino acids. V was clipped by 0 bases and J by 2 bases, with 10 bases between them. CDR3 region: CASSLDGNPTDTQYF. The CDR3 bases are TGCGCCAGCAGCTTGGACGGCAACCCCACAGATACGCAGTATTTT.

This clonotype was seen ten or more times. The rearrangement joins TRBV12-3 or TRBV12-4 to TRBJ2-5; TRBD1 might be the D (6 bases). V was trimmed by 7 bases and J by 5 bases, leaving 17 bases between them. This CDR3 is 14 amino acids long. CDR3 in amino acids: CASTPQGVGETQYF. The CDR3 region has the DNA TGTGCCAGCACCCCACAGGGAGTGGGGGAGACCCAGTACTTC.

This clonotype was detected only a few times. The CDR3 DNA reads TGTGCCAGCAGTGATGTCGCGGGGATGTGGCAGTTCTTC. Amino acid sequence: CASSDVAGMWQFF. The V and J genes are TRBV2 and TRBJ2-1; tentative D call: TRBD2 (6 bases). The CDR3 runs to 13 residues. The V end was cut by 3 bases, the J end by 12 bases, with 15 bases between. Germline assignment: CDR1 SNHLY and CDR2 FYNNEI.

This clonotype has more than one count but fewer than ten. The chain joins TRBV3-1 to TRBJ2-1, with 9 positions matching TRBD2. The CDR3 is 16 residues long. With V trimmed by 1 base and J by 6 bases, 7 bases remained unmatched. Germline V gene sequence: CDR1 LGHDT, CDR2 YNNKEL (reference sequence). For the CDR3, the DNA is TGTGCCAGCAGCCAAGTCGAAAGCGGGGGGACCAATGAGCAGTTCTTC. This sequence encodes CASSQVESGGTNEQFF.

This clonotype came up many times. The chain couples TRBV7-3 to TRBJ2-2; possible D gene TRBD2, 5 bases. Trimming shortened V by 5 bases and J by 6 bases, and 13 bases separated the two germline ends. Germline lookup yields CDR1 SGHTA and CDR2 FQGTGA. The CDR3 has 14 residues. The CDR3 protein is CASSPTNGAGELFF. CDR3 nucleotides: TGTGCCAGCAGCCCGACCAACGGGGCCGGGGAGCTGTTTTTT.

This sequence joins TRBV5-4 and TRBJ2-5; 9 positions agree with TRBD2. The V and J ends lost 4 bases and 0 bases, in that order; junction bases with no gene match: 4. Germline-derived CDR1 and CDR2 are SGHNT and YYREEE (reference sequence). The CDR3 spans 15 residues. CDR3 DNA: TGTGCCAGCAGCCTGACTAGCGGTTACCAAGAGACCCAGTACTTC. Protein sequence: CASSLTSGYQETQYF. Full variable domain (remainder filled in from reference TRBV5-4 and TRBJ2-5): ETGVTQSPTHLIKTRGQQVTLRCSSQSGHNTVSWYQQALGQGPQFIFQYYREEENGRGNFPPRFSGLQFPNYSSELNVNALELDDSALYLCASSLTSGYQETQYFGPGTRLLVL.

CDR3 sequence reads: CASSVGQVGGNTIYF. CDR3 bases: TGCGCCAGCAGCGTGGGACAGGTTGGTGGAAACACCATATATTTT. This chain links TRBV5-1 with TRBJ1-3; 8 positions match TRBD1. The germline V gene encodes CDR1 SGHRS and CDR2 YFSETQ. The V gene end was trimmed by 4 bases and the J gene end by 3 bases; junction bases not matched to a gene: 6. The CDR3 is 15 amino acids.

Many counts were recorded for this clonotype. The chain has TRBV11-2 and TRBJ1-4, with a possible D match to TRBD1 (6 bases). Germline V gives CDR1 SGHAT, CDR2 FQNNGV. Trimming removed 2 bases from V and 0 bases from J, with 7 bases in between. CDR3 length: 15 residues. CDR3 residues: CASSLKGATNEKLFF. DNA for the CDR3: TGTGCCAGCAGCTTAAAGGGGGCAACTAATGAAAAACTGTTTTTT.

This clonotype was seen ten or more times. The chain joins TRBV12-3 or TRBV12-4 to TRBJ2-1; 8 nucleotides agree with TRBD2. This CDR3 contains 15 residues. Unmatched junction bases numbered 11, after V lost 5 bases and J lost 8 bases. This CDR3 reads CASSPIRGGRDEQFF. The CDR3 DNA reads as TGTGCCAGCAGTCCCATCCGGGGGGGCCGGGATGAGCAGTTCTTC.

This clonotype was observed at least ten times. V gene TRBV4-3 combines with J gene TRBJ2-3, with TRBD2 matching over 15 bases. CDR3 length: 20 amino acids. The trim removed 0 bases at V and 1 base at J, leaving 8 bases unmatched. Per the germline V gene, CDR1 is LGHNA and CDR2 is YSLEER. This chain's CDR3 is CASSQDLWTSGGARTDTQYF. Written as DNA, the CDR3 is TGCGCCAGCAGCCAAGATCTTTGGACTAGCGGGGGGGCGCGCACAGATACGCAGTATTTT.

This clonotype was counted many times. The V gene is TRBV10-3, the J gene TRBJ2-2; 8 bases line up with TRBD2. V dropped 6 bases and J dropped 7; count of bases not matched to a gene: 10. The germline V gene encodes CDR1 ENHRY and CDR2 SYGVKD. The CDR3 is 15 residues long. Here the CDR3 reads CAISETSGDGGELFF. In nucleotides, the CDR3 is TGTGCCATCAGCGAAACTAGCGGTGATGGCGGGGAGCTGTTTTTT.

This clonotype came up a few times. The chain has TRBV14 and TRBJ2-3; no definite D call. V gave up 7 bases and J gave up 1 base, with 9 bases separating them. Germline V gene sequence: CDR1 SGHDN, CDR2 FVKESK. The CDR3 sequence is 13 residues long. In DNA, the CDR3 is TGTGCCAGCAACAGTTTTCGCACAGATACGCAGTATTTT. It codes for CASNSFRTDTQYF.

The gene calls are TRBV18 and TRBJ2-5, with no clear D. CDR1 and CDR2 from the germline V gene are KGHSH and LQKENI. The CDR3 has 15 amino acids. V lost 0 bases and J 9 bases, leaving 17 bases between the germline ends. The CDR3 here is CASSPPYADGRAQYF. Written as DNA, the CDR3 is TGTGCCAGCTCACCACCGTACGCGGACGGAAGGGCCCAGTACTTC.

The chain is built from TRBV6-5 and TRBJ1-1; no clear D. CDR1 is MNHEY, CDR2 SVGAGI, per germline. Trimming shortened V by 6 bases and J by 4 bases, and 18 bases separated the two germline ends. CDR3 length: 15 amino acids. This CDR3 is CASRLRADLVTEAFF. In nucleotides, the CDR3 is TGTGCCAGCAGATTACGGGCAGATTTGGTCACTGAAGCTTTCTTT.

In its sample, this clonotype was seen many times. The genes are TRBV10-3 and TRBJ2-2; 10 bases line up with TRBD2. CDR3 size: 17 residues. J gave up 2 bases and V 10 bases, and 13 bases lay outside the gene matches. CDR1 ENHRY and CDR2 SYGVKD come from the germline V gene. The CDR3 is CATHQPSGGINTGELFF. CDR3 in DNA: TGTGCCACCCATCAGCCTAGCGGGGGTATCAACACCGGGGAGCTGTTTTTT.

This clonotype was detected many times. This CDR3 reads CASSLGGALSTYTQYF. CDR3 nucleotide sequence: TGTGCCAGCAGTCTAGGGGGGGCCTTAAGCACGTATACGCAGTATTTT. The chain links TRBV9 to TRBJ2-3; possibly TRBD2 for D (7 bases). This CDR3 contains 16 residues. Germline V gives CDR1 SGDLS, CDR2 YYNGEE. V lost 5 bases to trimming and J lost 7 bases, with 23 bases between them.

A remark on this clonotype: A much larger clone differs by one base, so this may be a read error. The chain employs TRBV5-6 and TRBJ2-3, with D possibly being TRBD2 (6 bases). The germline CDR1 and CDR2 sequences are SGHDT and YYEEEE. CDR3 length: 15 amino acids. Trimming shortened V by 4 bases and J by 1 base, and 13 bases separated the two germline ends. The CDR3 reads CASSPGPSGTDTQYF. The CDR3 DNA follows: TGTGCCAGCAGCCCCGGGCCTAGCGGCACAGATACGCAGTATTTT.

This clonotype was picked up many times. This chain connects TRBV4-1 to TRBJ2-1, with 11 bases that match TRBD1. V shed 2 bases and J 4 bases; nucleotides not matched to a gene: 10. This CDR3 is built from 18 residues. Germline CDR1 MGHRA, CDR2 YSYEKL. As DNA, the CDR3 is TGCGCCAGCAGCCAACTAAACCCCTGGGACAGGGGGTACAATGAGCAGTTCTTC. Protein: CASSQLNPWDRGYNEQFF.

Ten or more counts support this clonotype. The rearrangement uses TRBV4-1 and TRBJ2-2; no clear D. Germline values: CDR1 MGHRA, CDR2 YSYEKL. There are 16 residues in the CDR3. Trimming removed 0 bases from V and 5 bases from J, with 13 bases in between. The CDR3 here is CASSQDRWVRTGELFF. The CDR3 bases are TGCGCCAGCAGCCAAGATCGGTGGGTAAGGACCGGGGAGCTGTTTTTT.

In its sample, this clonotype was seen many times. V gene TRBV5-1 combines with J gene TRBJ2-1; a possible D gene is TRBD1 (6 bases). Trimming stripped 5 bases from V and 10 bases from J, with 16 bases between. This CDR3 region has 13 residues. The V gene's germline CDR1 is SGHRS and CDR2 YFSETQ. The CDR3 sequence is CASRGQPLGEQFF. The DNA of the CDR3 is TGCGCCAGCAGAGGACAGCCTTTAGGGGAGCAGTTCTTC.

This clonotype was recorded many times. The V gene is TRBV20-1, the J gene TRBJ2-7; D gene ambiguous. The germline V and J ends were trimmed by 6 bases and 0 bases, with 12 bases remaining between them. CDR3 size: 13 residues. Germline V gene data show CDR1 as DFQATT and CDR2 as SNEGSKA (reference sequence). The CDR3 here is CSAPGLSSYEQYF. The CDR3 DNA sequence: TGCAGTGCGCCCGGGTTAAGCTCCTACGAGCAGTACTTC.

To note about this clonotype: A much more abundant neighbour one base away suggests this may be a read error. The chain is built from TRBV15 and TRBJ1-2; D gene ambiguous. The CDR3 is 12 amino acids. Germline CDR1 reads LNHNV; CDR2 reads YYDKDF (reference sequence). CDR3 coding DNA: TGTGCCACCAGCAGAGACAGCTATGGCTACTCCTTC. This gives the protein CATSRDSYGYSF.

Turning to this clonotype: A much larger clone lies a single base off, so this may be a read error. The V and J genes are TRBV20-1 and TRBJ2-3, with D maybe TRBD1 (6 bases). Germline V gene data show CDR1 as DFQATT and CDR2 as SNEGSKA (reference sequence). The CDR3 runs 12 residues. V dropped 6 bases and J dropped 1 base, with 8 bases sitting between them. The CDR3 nucleotides read TGCAGTGCGGCAGGGGGCACAGATACGCAGTATTTT. It yields the protein CSAAGGTDTQYF.

Many counts were recorded for this clonotype. This chain uses TRBV5-1 with TRBJ2-7; 10 bases are shared with TRBD2. The CDR3 totals 15 residues. Looked up from germline, CDR1 is SGHRS and CDR2 is YFSETQ. The V gene end was trimmed by 4 bases and the J gene end by 0 bases; junction bases not matched to a gene: 4. The CDR3 loop is CASSRTSGSSYEQYF. CDR3 coding DNA: TGCGCCAGCAGCCGGACTAGCGGAAGCTCCTACGAGCAGTACTTC.

This clonotype was counted ten times or more. This rearrangement joins TRBV5-1 to TRBJ2-3; D is possibly TRBD1 or TRBD2 (6 bases each). V dropped 5 bases and J dropped 4 bases, with 11 bases sitting between them. Looked up from germline, CDR1 is SGHRS and CDR2 is YFSETQ. This CDR3 region has 13 residues. CDR3 sequence (DNA): TGCGCCAGCAGTTGGGGGGCGGCAGATACGCAGTATTTT. It is translated as CASSWGAADTQYF.

The chain combines TRBV19 with TRBJ1-2; TRBD1 matches at 9 bases. The CDR3 has 14 residues. J was trimmed by 8 bases and V by 2 bases; bases with no gene match: 6. In germline, CDR1 is LNHDA, CDR2 SQIVND (reference sequence). CDR3 loop: CASSIRDRVGGYTF. The CDR3 DNA reads as TGTGCCAGTAGTATAAGGGACAGGGTCGGCGGCTACACCTTC.